This is a list of T cell receptor beta chains from one sample in a study of T cell repertoires in cytomegalovirus infection. TCRdb re-called the reads through MiXCR, storing one row per CDR3 protein. The sample contains 290,000 or so distinct CDR3 sequences, about 9.2% of which appear only once. Sample: PBMCs. The receptor set was obtained from a human donor in good health (CMV status not recorded). Some clones in this sample may be carry-over from other donors' samples. CDR3s include the opening cysteine and the closing phenylalanine or tryptophan. The D gene is left open where the match is weak. Clone size, where shown, is once, few, many, or a class for clones that have expanded.

v_call,d_call,j_call,clone_size,cdr3_nt,cdr3_aa
TRBV7-8,NA,TRBJ2-2,many,TGTGCCAGCAGCCCGCGCGGGCAGGCCAGGACCGGGGAGCTGTTTTTT,CASSPRGQARTGELFF
TRBV10-2,TRBD1,TRBJ1-2,many,TGCGCCAGCAGTGACTTCAGGGGGTATGGCTACACCTTC,CASSDFRGYGYTF
TRBV28,NA,TRBJ1-5,many,TGTGCCAGCAGTACCGGACAAATCAATCAGCCCCAGCATTTT,CASSTGQINQPQHF
TRBV18,TRBD2,TRBJ2-5,few,TGTGCCAGCTCACCCGGACTAGCGGGGCGACAAGAGACCCAGTACTTC,CASSPGLAGRQETQYF
TRBV5-5,NA,TRBJ1-2,many,TGTGCCAGCAGCTTTCAGGGAAGCTATGGCTACACCTTC,CASSFQGSYGYTF
TRBV7-2,TRBD1,TRBJ1-1,many,TGTGCCAGTAAAGAAGACAGGGGCCCTGAAGCTTTCTTT,CASKEDRGPEAFF
TRBV7-6,TRBD1,TRBJ2-5,many,TGTGCCAGCAGCCCGGGACAGTTGCAAGAGACCCAGTACTTC,CASSPGQLQETQYF
TRBV4-2,NA,TRBJ1-3,many,TGTGCCAGCAGCACCACCAACCGGGACTCTGGAAACACCATATATTTT,CASSTTNRDSGNTIYF
TRBV29-1,NA,TRBJ2-3,many,TGCAGCGTAAACAGGTTCGGCGGCACAGATACGCAGTATTTT,CSVNRFGGTDTQYF
TRBV4-1,NA,TRBJ2-3,NA,TGCGCCAGCAGCCAGTTGACGGGTGGTCAAGGCACAGATACGCAGTATTTT,CASSQLTGGQGTDTQYF
TRBV7-9,NA,TRBJ2-7,many,TGTGCCAGCAGCTTAGAAGGGCGGGCTTCCTACGAGCAGTACTTC,CASSLEGRASYEQYF
TRBV20-1,NA,TRBJ2-1,NA,TGCAGTGCTAGAGATGAGGGGAACCATGAGCAGTTCTTC,CSARDEGNHEQFF
TRBV27,NA,TRBJ1-5,many,TGTGCCAGCAGTCGACTGAGCAATCAGCCCCAGCATTTT,CASSRLSNQPQHF
TRBV28,TRBD2,TRBJ2-3,few,TGTGCCAGCAGTCTGGGACTAGCGGGGGACACAGATACGCAGTATTTT,CASSLGLAGDTDTQYF
TRBV19,NA,TRBJ1-5,many,TGTGCCAGTAGTATTCAGAGTCAGCCCCAGCATTTT,CASSIQSQPQHF
TRBV28,TRBD2,TRBJ2-1,many,TGTGCCAGCAGTTGGGGCGGGGGGAGAAAGAATGAGCAGTTCTTC,CASSWGGGRKNEQFF
TRBV10-3,NA,TRBJ2-7,NA,TGTGCCATCAGTGAGGTCTCGCGCGAGCAGTACTTC,CAISEVSREQYF
TRBV19,TRBD2,TRBJ2-7,NA,TGTGCCAGTAGTATGAACCGGGGGGGGCCCTACGAGCAGTACTTC,CASSMNRGGPYEQYF
TRBV2,NA,TRBJ2-3,few,TGTGCCAGCGCTGGCGCTAGCAGGAGCACAGATACGCAGTATTTT,CASAGASRSTDTQYF
TRBV20-1,NA,TRBJ1-4,NA,TGCAGTGCTAGAAAGGCGGCCGGTGAAAAACTGTTTTTT,CSARKAAGEKLFF
TRBV7-2,NA,TRBJ2-7,many,TGTGCCAGCAGCTTAGAAACAGGGCAGGGCTACGAGCAGTACTTC,CASSLETGQGYEQYF
TRBV20-1,NA,TRBJ1-2,NA,TGCAGTGCTAGTCGCAGTAACTATGGCTACACCTTC,CSASRSNYGYTF
TRBV20-1,TRBD2,TRBJ2-3,many,TGCAGTGCTTCACTAGCGAGCACAGATACGCAGTATTTT,CSASLASTDTQYF
TRBV20-1,TRBD1,TRBJ1-1,few,TGCAGTGCGCGACAGGGGCTATTTGAAGCTTTCTTT,CSARQGLFEAFF
TRBV7-2,NA,TRBJ1-1,many,TGTGCCAGCAGCCCCGGGGGTCGGGCCACTGAAGCTTTCTTT,CASSPGGRATEAFF
TRBV28,NA,TRBJ2-2,many,TGTGCCAGCAGTTTAATAAGGAACACCGGGGAGCTGTTTTTT,CASSLIRNTGELFF
TRBV18,TRBD1,TRBJ1-5,few,TGTGCCAGCTCACTACTGGACAGGGACCAGCCCCAGCATTTT,CASSLLDRDQPQHF
TRBV6-2/TRBV6-3,NA,TRBJ1-5,many,TGTGCCAGCAGTTACATCCCGTGGAGCAATCAGCCCCAGCATTTT,CASSYIPWSNQPQHF
TRBV10-3,NA,TRBJ1-3,NA,TGTGCCATCAGTGAGTCGGGGGCAAACTCTGGAAACACCATATATTTT,CAISESGANSGNTIYF
TRBV6-5,NA,TRBJ2-7,many,TGTGCCAGCAGTTACTCGAGCACTCCTTCGGGGTACGAGCAGTACTTC,CASSYSSTPSGYEQYF
TRBV5-4,TRBD2,TRBJ2-2,many,TGTGCCAGCAGTCCGGGGGGGAACACCGGGGAGCTGTTTTTT,CASSPGGNTGELFF
TRBV5-6,TRBD2,TRBJ2-7,NA,TGTGCCAGCAGCTTGTTTGGGGGGGGGAGGACCTACGAGCAGTACTTC,CASSLFGGGRTYEQYF
TRBV20-1,NA,TRBJ2-6,few,TGCAGTGCGCGAGAGGGGTTCTCTGGGGCCAACGTCCTGACTTTC,CSAREGFSGANVLTF
TRBV20-1,NA,TRBJ1-2,NA,TGCAGTGCTCGAGGGGGAACTAACTATGGCTACACCTTC,CSARGGTNYGYTF
TRBV6-5,NA,TRBJ2-6,NA,TGTGCCAGCAGTTACTCTACGGGAGTTCGGCTCTCTGGGGCCAACGTCCTGACTTTC,CASSYSTGVRLSGANVLTF
TRBV5-5,NA,TRBJ2-1,NA,TGTGCCAGCAGCACAAATGAGCAGTTCTTC,CASSTNEQFF
TRBV7-9,TRBD1,TRBJ1-1,many,TGTGCCAGCAGCTCTCGCCCAGGGGGGCGCGGCACTGAAGCTTTCTTT,CASSSRPGGRGTEAFF
TRBV5-1,NA,TRBJ2-1,few,TGCGCCAGCAGCTTCGAGTATGAGCAGTTCTTC,CASSFEYEQFF
TRBV28,TRBD1,TRBJ2-5,NA,TGTGCCAGCAGTCCGGGGAGAGGGGGCAAGGGTGAGACCCAGTACTTC,CASSPGRGGKGETQYF
TRBV7-2,NA,TRBJ2-2,many,TGTGCCAGCAGCTTCCACACCGGGGAGCTGTTTTTT,CASSFHTGELFF
TRBV28,NA,TRBJ1-5,few,TGTGCCAGCAGTTCTTTGGCAGGAGGGCAGCCCCAGCATTTT,CASSSLAGGQPQHF
TRBV5-1,NA,TRBJ1-1,many,TGCGCCAGCAGCTTGAAGGGGAATAGTGAAGCTTTCTTT,CASSLKGNSEAFF
TRBV11-3,TRBD1,TRBJ1-1,many,TGTGCCAGCAGCCGAAACAGGGGGGACACTGAAGCTTTCTTT,CASSRNRGDTEAFF
TRBV19,TRBD1,TRBJ1-6,many,TGTGCCAGTAGTCCCCCTCGACAGGGAAATTCACCCCTCCACTTT,CASSPPRQGNSPLHF
TRBV5-4,TRBD2,TRBJ2-1,many,TGTGCCAGCAGCCCCTCGGGGGGGTCGGGCAATGAGCAGTTCTTC,CASSPSGGSGNEQFF